These T cell receptor beta chains were read from a single sample in a study of PD-L1 blockade in urothelial cancer. The table came from immunoSEQ multiplex PCR; TCRdb's copy has only in-frame clones and leaves some out. The repertoire has tens of thousands of clones, around 84% of them found once; the top ten carry 8.5% to 10%. Sequenced material: PBMCs, taken around atezolizumab (anti-PD-L1) treatment. The receptors here all came from a woman between 65 and 79 years old with urothelial cancer. Both conserved end residues are part of each CDR3. The order of the fields is J gene, V gene, CDR3 protein.

TRBJ2-2 TRBV7-9 CASSLARLAGESNTGELFF
TRBJ1-1 TRBV5-8 CASTRRGTEAFF
TRBJ1-2 TRBV6-1 CASSAGTGGFLGYGYTF
TRBJ1-2 TRBV21-1 CASSKTYREEYGYTF
TRBJ1-1 TRBV7-2 CASSSPPGQGAGKAFF
TRBJ1-2 TRBV7-9 CASSYIGTGLYGYTF
TRBJ2-7 TRBV10-2 CASSERYGTSSYEQYF
TRBJ2-5 TRBV5-6 CASSLARQGQYF
TRBJ1-2 TRBV4-3 CASSQEEGADYGYTF
TRBJ2-7 TRBV4-2 CASSQTSGGPPYEQYF
TRBJ1-1 TRBV7-8 CASSLVWLNRGRHTEAFF
TRBJ2-1 TRBV6-6 CASRRDRNNEQFF
TRBJ1-2 TRBV15 CATSKGQGGGYTF
TRBJ2-5 TRBV7-2 CASSKTSGATQYF
TRBJ2-2 TRBV5-1 CASSLHTSGGAGELFF
TRBJ2-5 TRBV7-9 CASSPSAARQETQYF
TRBJ2-3 TRBV4-2 CASSQPSGGDTQYF
TRBJ1-6 TRBV7-9 CASSLGLGADNSPLHF
TRBJ2-5 TRBV9 CASSVGRLAGGQETQYF
TRBJ1-2 TRBV18 CASSPETASYGYTF
TRBJ2-7 TRBV19 CASSITGGSRLEQYF
TRBJ1-4 TRBV18 CASSSGSGEKLFF
TRBJ1-3 TRBV5-5 CASSSQGFSGNTIYF
TRBJ1-2 TRBV19 CASSMRGLYGYTF
TRBJ2-3 TRBV5-1 CASSSYRDRGDTQYF
TRBJ2-5 TRBV2 CASSEARSRGETQYF
TRBJ2-5 TRBV5-1 CASSLGTIAGGSVYF
TRBJ1-5 TRBV4-2 CASSQDHGTGHNQPQHF
TRBJ2-3 TRBV9 CASSASDINFSTDTQYF
TRBJ2-7 TRBV18 CASSPPDRGVRYEQYF
TRBJ2-3 TRBV19 CASSPPWLSGSTTDTQYF
TRBJ2-2 TRBV2 CASSDQGLLELFF
TRBJ1-2 TRBV7-9 CASSLRQGDVGYTF
TRBJ2-3 TRBV6-1 CASSRLAYTDTQYF
TRBJ1-2 TRBV29-1 CSANRGSFYGYTF
TRBJ1-2 TRBV30 CAWSVRQGAGYTF
TRBJ1-1 TRBV5-4 CASSLDWNTEAFF
TRBJ2-2 TRBV9 CASSTPGLSNTGELFF
TRBJ2-1 TRBV18 CASSPPGLADYNEQFF
TRBJ2-7 TRBV27 CASTASGSNEQYF
TRBJ2-7 TRBV6-1 CASSEHRLQGNEQYF
TRBJ2-2 TRBV7-3 CASSLKPRWSGELFF
TRBJ2-1 TRBV19 CASSIPGTGGGEQFF
TRBJ1-2 TRBV4-3 CASSQGTGSKGYTF
TRBJ2-7 TRBV28 CASSFSLVAGDYEQYF
TRBJ2-1 TRBV4-2 CASSQDHLTADQNNEQFF
TRBJ2-7 TRBV19 CARCNPGQGANEQYF
TRBJ2-2 TRBV6-6 CASSLGQGRTGELFF
TRBJ2-3 TRBV7-9 CASSPSGTRLTDTQYF
TRBJ2-3 TRBV10-1 CASSEDRFPTDTQYF
TRBJ2-3 TRBV5-1 CASSLQPRGNTDTQYF
TRBJ1-2 TRBV5-1 CASSLALVDYGYTF
TRBJ1-6 TRBV6-5 CASSYSPGQGLSPLHF
TRBJ1-2 TRBV27 CASSIRTGGNYGYTF
TRBJ2-7 TRBV2 CATAERDLGEQYF
TRBJ2-5 TRBV5-1 CASSLGVRETQYF
TRBJ1-2 TRBV7-9 CASSNRDRVYYGYTF
TRBJ2-1 TRBV25-1 CASSAWTGAYGNEQFF
TRBJ1-5 TRBV19 CASSIEDRGYQPQHF
TRBJ2-7 TRBV28 CASSFAISGSSYEQYF